This passage covers 18 T cell receptor beta chains from one sample sequenced in a study of blood T cell repertoires in COVID-19. This table comes from immunoSEQ multiplex PCR, and its TCRdb copy is limited to in-frame clones, with some not included. The sample shows around 330,000 clones, 87% of them seen only once. The sample taken for sequencing was PBMCs or T cells enriched from blood (not recorded which). The receptors here all came from a woman aged 18-29 years who had recovered from COVID-19.

This clone was detected only a few times. The chain joins TRBV19 to TRBJ2-1; TRBD1 agrees at 12 bases. From germline, CDR1 is LNHDA and CDR2 SQIVND (reference sequence). V lost 7 bases to trimming and J lost 11 bases; unmatched junction nucleotides: 9. There are 14 residues in the CDR3. This CDR3 reads CASTTGTGGVKQFF. The CDR3 bases are TGTGCCAGTACGACCGGGACAGGGGGCGTGAAGCAGTTCTTC.

This rearrangement joins TRBV3-1 (or the pseudogene TRBV3-2) to TRBJ2-7; 7 bases map to TRBD2. V lost 1 base, J lost 1 base, and 7 bases stayed unmatched. This CDR3 is built from 16 residues. Germline CDR1 is LGHDT and CDR2 is YNNKEL (reference sequence). The CDR3 nucleotides read TGTGCCAGCAGCCAAGGGCCTAACGGGGGGTCCTACGAGCAGTACTTC. This encodes CASSQGPNGGSYEQYF.

This chain links TRBV4-2 with TRBJ2-2; no reliable D call. The CDR3 covers 15 residues. Germline V gene data show CDR1 as LGHNA and CDR2 as YNFKEQ. Trimming took 1 base from V and 6 from J, leaving 12 bases between them. The CDR3 is CASSQGLEWAGELFF. The DNA of the CDR3 is TGTGCCAGCAGCCAAGGGCTAGAATGGGCCGGGGAGCTGTTTTTT.

This chain uses TRBV9 with TRBJ2-7; TRBD1 agrees at 10 bases. In germline, CDR1 is SGDLS, CDR2 YYNGEE. This CDR3 region has 15 residues. With V trimmed by 4 bases and J by 7 bases, 11 bases remained unmatched. CDR3 sequence reads: CASSLRDRGPGEQYF. The CDR3 nucleotides read TGTGCCAGCAGCCTCCGGGACAGGGGCCCAGGTGAGCAGTACTTC.

The chain employs TRBV7-2 and TRBJ1-1; D is uncertain. The length of the CDR3 is 13 residues. The V gene lost 1 base and the J gene lost 5 bases, with 8 bases spanning the gap. CDR1 and CDR2 from the germline V gene are SGHTA and FQGNSA. CDR3 sequence: CASSLVRGTEAFF. In DNA, the CDR3 is TGTGCCAGCAGCTTAGTAAGAGGGACTGAAGCTTTCTTT.

This clone was seen only a few times. The CDR3 DNA reads TGCGCCAGCAGCCGATACGCGGGGTCCTACGAGCAGTACTTC. It is translated as CASSRYAGSYEQYF. The chain has TRBV4-1 and TRBJ2-7; the D gene is possibly TRBD2 (6 bases). In germline, CDR1 is MGHRA, CDR2 YSYEKL. V gave up 4 bases and J gave up 1 base, with 11 bases separating them. The CDR3 runs 14 residues.

The chain combines TRBV28 with TRBJ2-2, with a possible D match to TRBD2 (5 bases). The V end lost 4 bases, the J end lost 6 bases, and 18 bases lay between the germline ends. There are 16 residues in the CDR3. Germline V lookup: CDR1 MDHEN, CDR2 SYDVKM. In nucleotides, the CDR3 is TGTGCCAGCAGTTCACCGTCGACCCGTAGCGCCGGGGAGCTGTTTTTT. It codes for CASSSPSTRSAGELFF.

The chain has TRBV5-4 and TRBJ2-7; 8 nucleotides line up with TRBD1. With V trimmed by 4 bases and J by 7 bases, 4 bases remained unmatched. The CDR3 contains 12 residues. Germline CDR1 SGHNT, CDR2 YYREEE (reference sequence). The CDR3 region is CASSPDRGEQYF. The CDR3 DNA sequence: TGTGCCAGCAGCCCCGACAGGGGTGAGCAGTACTTC.

This clone was observed a single time. This chain links TRBV28 with TRBJ1-1; D is uncertain. CDR1 is MDHEN, CDR2 SYDVKM, per germline. This CDR3 comprises 14 residues. Trimming stripped 6 bases from V and 11 bases from J, with 22 bases between. The CDR3 coding sequence is TGTGCCAGCAGCTCGCGGGGTGGTACTGTCTATGCTTTCTTT. Residues: CASSSRGGTVYAFF.

This clone was seen a single time. The chain is built from TRBV19 and TRBJ1-4, with a tentative D call TRBD1 (6 bases). The CDR3 runs to 15 residues. V lost 5 bases to trimming and J lost 5 bases, with 15 bases between them. CDR1 is LNHDA and CDR2 is SQIVND in the germline V gene (reference sequence). The CDR3 sequence: CASSVLDRRNEKLFF. The CDR3 nucleotides are TGTGCCAGTAGTGTCTTAGACAGGAGGAATGAAAAACTGTTTTTT.

This chain joins TRBV15 and TRBJ1-1; D gene unclear. Germline loops: CDR1 LNHNV, CDR2 YYDKDF (reference sequence). The CDR3 length is 15 residues. Trimming took off 0 bases at V and 2 bases at J, with 10 bases between the two ends. CDR3 DNA sequence: TGTGCCACCAGCAGAGATCGTAAAATTAACACTGAAGCTTTCTTT. As protein: CATSRDRKINTEAFF.

V is TRBV15 and J is TRBJ1-4; TRBD1 agrees at 7 bases. CDR1 is LNHNV, CDR2 YYDKDF, per germline (reference sequence). J gave up 8 bases and V 0 bases, and 6 bases lay outside the gene matches. This CDR3 has 15 amino acids. CDR3 coding DNA: TGTGCCACCAGCAGAGAGAAGGGGGCAGAGGAAAAACTGTTTTTT. Protein product: CATSREKGAEEKLFF.

The rearrangement uses TRBV5-1 and TRBJ1-1, with a weak D call TRBD1 (5 bases). Germline V CDR1 and CDR2: SGHRS, YFSETQ. This CDR3 is built from 14 residues. Trimming shortened V by 2 bases and J by 2 bases, and 10 bases separated the two germline ends. Here the CDR3 reads CASSLSWGNTEAFF. CDR3 in DNA: TGCGCCAGCAGCTTATCTTGGGGCAACACTGAAGCTTTCTTT.

The V gene is TRBV19, the J gene TRBJ1-2, with 7 bases fitting TRBD1. Germline V CDR1 and CDR2: LNHDA, SQIVND (reference sequence). The CDR3 runs to 14 residues. The junction had 3 bases not matched to a gene; V was cut back by 5 bases and J by 0 bases. The CDR3 region is CASSRDSSNYGYTF. In nucleotides, the CDR3 is TGTGCCAGTAGTCGGGACAGCTCTAACTATGGCTACACCTTC. The full variable domain, completed using reference TRBV19 and TRBJ1-2, is DGGITQSPKYLFRKEGQNVTLSCEQNLNHDAMYWYRQDPGQGLRLIYYSQIVNDFQKGDIAEGYSVSREKKESFPLTVTSAQKNPTAFYLCASSRDSSNYGYTFGSGTRLTVV.

This chain uses TRBV7-3 with TRBJ2-2, with a possible D match to TRBD1 (6 bases). Germline loops: CDR1 SGHTA, CDR2 FQGTGA. CDR3 size: 13 residues. V gave up 4 bases and J gave up 8 bases, with 11 bases separating them. The DNA of the CDR3 is TGTGCCAGCAGCTCGACCAGGGGAGGGGAGCTGTTTTTT. Translating gives CASSSTRGGELFF.

The chain links TRBV28 to TRBJ2-3; D remains unclear. This CDR3 spans 12 amino acids. The V gene lost 6 bases and the J gene lost 0 bases, with 4 bases spanning the gap. From germline, CDR1 is MDHEN and CDR2 SYDVKM. The CDR3 here is CASRRSTDTQYF. CDR3 bases: TGTGCCAGCAGGAGGAGCACAGATACGCAGTATTTT.

This chain connects TRBV10-3 to TRBJ2-7; D remains unclear. The V gene's germline CDR1 is ENHRY and CDR2 SYGVKD. The CDR3 covers 17 residues. Trimming stripped 0 bases from V and 2 bases from J, with 17 bases between. The CDR3 reads CAISESSRYHLPYEQYF. CDR3 in DNA: TGTGCCATCAGTGAGTCCTCACGGTACCACCTCCCCTACGAGCAGTACTTC.

This chain connects TRBV5-1 to TRBJ1-4, with D hard to call. Deletions cut 4 bases from V and 8 bases from J, with 15 bases between. The length of the CDR3 is 14 residues. Germline V gives CDR1 SGHRS, CDR2 YFSETQ. In nucleotides, the CDR3 is TGCGCCAGCAGCCCTGAAGGACTATGGGAAAAACTGTTTTTT. It specifies CASSPEGLWEKLFF.